These 30 T cell receptor beta chains were sequenced from one sample in a study of OX40 agonist ivuxolimab in advanced cancers. Only in-frame clones appear in the TCRdb table, and some are missing; sequencing was by immunoSEQ multiplex PCR. The sample has approximately 91,000 clones, roughly 85% seen once. The sample consisted of CD4+ or CD8+ T cells sorted from blood, taken in a trial of the OX40 agonist ivuxolimab. These receptors all come from an adult with an advanced solid tumor such as melanoma, head and neck, liver or kidney cancer.

CDR3 sequence reads: CASSEAGTGGGQFF. The DNA for the CDR3 is TGTGCCAGCAGTGAAGCAGGGACAGGCGGGGGGCAGTTCTTC. The chain links TRBV2 to TRBJ2-1; maybe TRBD1 (8 bases). V was shortened by 0 bases and J by 12 bases, with 15 bases between the two germline ends. The CDR3 totals 14 residues. Germline values: CDR1 SNHLY, CDR2 FYNNEI.

The chain couples TRBV7-9 to TRBJ2-5; 9 bases agree with TRBD1. Trimming cost V 8 bases and J 1 base; bases outside gene matches: 8. The CDR3 totals 15 residues. Germline CDR1 SEHNR, CDR2 FQNEAQ (reference sequence). CDR3 in DNA: TGTGCCAGCCACAGGGGGCTCCACTTCCAAGAGACCCAGTACTTC. Its translation is CASHRGLHFQETQYF. Based on the CDR3 plus reference TRBV7-9 and TRBJ2-5, the full variable domain is DTGVSQNPRHKITKRGQNVTFRCDPISEHNRLYWYRQTLGQGPEFLTYFQNEAQLEKSRLLSDRFSAERPKGSFSTLEIQRTEQGDSAMYLCASHRGLHFQETQYFGPGTRLLVL.

The chain uses TRBV27 and TRBJ1-4; D not certain. The CDR3 loop spans 14 amino acids. Trimming shortened V by 7 bases and J by 3 bases, and 12 bases separated the two germline ends. Germline assignment: CDR1 MNHEY and CDR2 SMNVEV (reference sequence). The CDR3 DNA reads TGTGCCAGCAAGAGGGTTTTAGCTAATGAAAAACTGTTTTTT. Encoded protein: CASKRVLANEKLFF.

This clone was observed once. V gene TRBV19 combines with J gene TRBJ2-5, with 12 bases aligning to TRBD2. Trimming at V came to 6 bases and at J to 1 base, leaving 3 bases not matched to a gene. CDR1 LNHDA and CDR2 SQIVND come from the germline V gene (reference sequence). The CDR3 has 15 amino acids. This CDR3 reads CASRRTSGVQETQYF. The CDR3 nucleotides are TGTGCCAGTAGGCGGACTAGCGGGGTCCAAGAGACCCAGTACTTC.

The V gene is TRBV30, the J gene TRBJ1-4; the match to TRBD1 covers 8 bases. Trimming at V came to 7 bases and at J to 8 bases, leaving 6 bases not matched to a gene. Germline assignment: CDR1 GTSNPN and CDR2 SVGIG (reference sequence). The CDR3 contains 12 residues. CDR3 sequence: CASGQGDEKLFF. In nucleotides, the CDR3 is TGTGCCTCCGGACAGGGTGACGAAAAACTGTTTTTT.

The CDR3 reads CASSLASGGSMNTEAFF. As DNA, the CDR3 is TGCGCCAGCAGCTTGGCTTCAGGGGGCAGCATGAACACTGAAGCTTTCTTT. The chain has TRBV5-1 and TRBJ1-1; 8 bases match TRBD1. Germline V gene sequence: CDR1 SGHRS, CDR2 YFSETQ. V shed 0 bases, J shed 0 bases, and the junction held 7 bases outside the gene matches. The CDR3 sequence is 17 residues long.

J is TRBJ2-1 and V is TRBV5-6; 11 bases are shared with TRBD1. CDR1 is SGHDT, CDR2 YYEEEE, per germline. Unmatched junction bases numbered 6, after V lost 4 bases and J lost 0 bases. This CDR3 spans 17 amino acids. The CDR3 loop is CASSRRTGGLSYNEQFF. CDR3 nucleotide sequence: TGTGCCAGCAGCAGAAGGACAGGGGGCCTCTCCTACAATGAGCAGTTCTTC.

V usage is TRBV7-9 and J usage is TRBJ1-2, with a weak D call TRBD1 (6 bases). Germline-derived CDR1 and CDR2 are SEHNR and FQNEAQ (reference sequence). CDR3 length: 15 residues. Trimming took 1 base from V and 4 from J, leaving 13 bases between them. CDR3 in DNA: TGTGCCAGCAGCTTAGTCGGGGGGCACGGCTATGGCTACACCTTC. It translates to CASSLVGGHGYGYTF.

The chain carries TRBV9 and TRBJ2-4; D gene unclear. The CDR3 runs 15 residues. Per germline, CDR1 SGDLS and CDR2 YYNGEE. V was trimmed by 4 bases and J by 1 base, leaving 12 bases between them. The CDR3 nucleotides are TGTGCCAGCAGCCCGCTCTTTTGGGCCAAAAACATTCAGTACTTC. Translated: CASSPLFWAKNIQYF.

J is TRBJ2-2 and V is TRBV4-1, with D possibly being TRBD2 (6 bases). The germline V gene has CDR1 MGHRA and CDR2 YSYEKL. V shed 1 base and J shed 5 bases, with 26 bases lying between them. The CDR3 spans 20 residues. CDR3 sequence: CASSQGLPPGGPRRTGELFF. The CDR3 bases are TGCGCCAGCAGCCAAGGCCTCCCACCCGGGGGACCTAGAAGGACCGGGGAGCTGTTTTTT.

The rearrangement uses TRBV7-3 and TRBJ2-1; 7 bases fit TRBD2. This CDR3 region has 16 residues. Germline trimming cut 0 bases from V and 3 bases from J; bases unmatched to any gene: 5. Per the germline V gene, CDR1 is SGHTA and CDR2 is FQGTGA. In DNA, the CDR3 is TGTGCCAGCAGCTTAACTTCGGGGGGATTCTACAATGAGCAGTTCTTC. This encodes CASSLTSGGFYNEQFF. Using reference TRBV7-3 and TRBJ2-1 for the parts outside the CDR3, the full variable domain is GAGVSQTPSNKVTEKGKYVELRCDPISGHTALYWYRQSLGQGPEFLIYFQGTGAADDSGLPNDRFFAVRPEGSVSTLKIQRTERGDSAVYLCASSLTSGGFYNEQFFGPGTRLTVL.

This chain joins TRBV6-5 and TRBJ1-2; perhaps TRBD1 as D (6 bases). This CDR3 has 13 amino acids. Deletions cut 5 bases from V and 8 bases from J, with 15 bases between. CDR1 MNHEY and CDR2 SVGAGI come from the germline V gene. CDR3 sequence: CASSHRVSNGYTF. CDR3 DNA sequence: TGTGCCAGCAGTCACAGGGTCTCGAACGGCTACACCTTC.

This sequence joins TRBV19 and TRBJ2-1, with 12 bases matching TRBD2. The CDR3 has 17 amino acids. The ends lost 10 bases at V and 5 bases at J; junction bases unmatched: 15. The germline gives CDR1 LNHDA, CDR2 SQIVND (reference sequence). This CDR3 reads CATSFWSSGGANNEQFF. In DNA form, the CDR3 reads TGTGCCACCTCCTTTTGGTCTAGCGGGGGGGCCAACAATGAGCAGTTCTTC.

The chain employs TRBV28 and TRBJ1-2, with 9 bases fitting TRBD1. The junction had 8 bases not matched to a gene; V was cut back by 4 bases and J by 5 bases. The CDR3 contains 15 residues. In germline, CDR1 is MDHEN, CDR2 SYDVKM. CDR3 residues: CASSSQTGGAYGYTF. CDR3 sequence (DNA): TGTGCCAGCAGTTCACAGACAGGGGGGGCATATGGCTACACCTTC.

This chain joins TRBV28 and TRBJ2-1; 8 nucleotides agree with TRBD2. V dropped 6 bases and J dropped 3; count of bases not matched to a gene: 13. The V gene's germline CDR1 is MDHEN and CDR2 SYDVKM. The length of the CDR3 is 17 residues. CDR3 protein: CASSSFSRGGDYNEQFF. The CDR3 DNA follows: TGTGCCAGCAGCTCATTTTCCCGGGGGGGAGACTACAATGAGCAGTTCTTC.

V usage is TRBV7-9 and J usage is TRBJ2-3; 8 bases line up with TRBD2. CDR1 SEHNR and CDR2 FQNEAQ come from the germline V gene (reference sequence). Germline trimming cut 2 bases from V and 6 bases from J; bases unmatched to any gene: 7. The CDR3 contains 15 residues. CDR3: CASSLWSGGLDTQYF. The CDR3 bases are TGTGCCAGCAGCTTATGGAGCGGGGGCCTGGATACGCAGTATTTT.

The chain has TRBV19 and TRBJ1-2; D unclear. CDR1 is LNHDA and CDR2 is SQIVND in the germline V gene (reference sequence). CDR3 size: 12 residues. Trimming took 7 bases from V and 7 from J, leaving 13 bases between them. The CDR3 DNA sequence: TGTGCCAGTACTCTCGGGCCGGCTGGCTACACCTTC. Encoded protein: CASTLGPAGYTF.

The gene calls are TRBV27 and TRBJ2-7; the D gene is possibly TRBD2 (6 bases). CDR1 is MNHEY, CDR2 SMNVEV, per germline (reference sequence). The CDR3 is 15 amino acids. V was cut by 3 bases and J by 5 bases, with 17 bases left in between. The CDR3 protein is CASSFRGMGVHEQYF. Here the CDR3 DNA reads TGTGCCAGCAGTTTTCGGGGGATGGGTGTTCACGAGCAGTACTTC.

The chain carries TRBV10-3 and TRBJ1-2; a weak D match, TRBD1 (6 bases). V was pared by 6 bases and J by 4 bases, with 9 bases between. Germline CDR1 is ENHRY and CDR2 is SYGVKD. This CDR3 has 12 amino acids. CDR3 nucleotides: TGTGCCATCAGGGGACAAGTCTATGGCTACACCTTC. It is translated as CAIRGQVYGYTF.

The V gene is TRBV2, the J gene TRBJ1-3, with 9 bases lining up with TRBD1. The CDR3 spans 16 residues. Trimming removed 5 bases from V and 5 bases from J; junction bases left unmatched: 10. Per the germline V gene, CDR1 is SNHLY and CDR2 is FYNNEI. CDR3: CASSTGTGRGRNTIYF. In nucleotides, the CDR3 is TGTGCCAGCAGTACCGGGACAGGGAGAGGAAGAAACACCATATATTTT.

The CDR3 spells CSAWAVTTGELFF. The CDR3 region has the DNA TGCAGCGCCTGGGCAGTTACCACCGGGGAGCTGTTTTTT. The V and J genes are TRBV29-1 and TRBJ2-2; D call uncertain. This CDR3 contains 13 residues. Germline V gene lookup returns CDR1 SQVTM and CDR2 ANQGSEA. Trimming took off 7 bases at V and 4 bases at J, with 13 bases between the two ends.

V usage is TRBV6-1 and J usage is TRBJ2-5; D unresolved. V shed 6 bases and J shed 1 base, with 6 bases lying between them. From germline, CDR1 is MNHNS and CDR2 SASEGT. The CDR3 covers 12 residues. The CDR3 DNA reads TGTGCCAGCAGGTTAGGCCAAGAGACCCAGTACTTC. Its protein product is CASRLGQETQYF.

J is TRBJ1-2 and V is TRBV2; the D is unclear. CDR1 and CDR2 (germline): SNHLY, FYNNEI. V was clipped by 3 bases and J by 8 bases, with 13 bases between them. CDR3 length: 13 amino acids. The CDR3 loop is CASSDIPLTGYTF. The DNA for the CDR3 is TGTGCCAGCAGTGATATCCCGTTAACGGGCTACACCTTC.

V usage is TRBV6-5 and J usage is TRBJ1-1; tentative D call: TRBD1 (5 bases). The CDR3 spans 14 residues. Germline CDR1 MNHEY, CDR2 SVGAGI. V shed 5 bases and J shed 10 bases, with 20 bases lying between them. The CDR3 DNA is TGTGCCAGCAGTATTAACCGGGACGGGAGAGGAGCTTTCTTT. It encodes CASSINRDGRGAFF.

The J gene is TRBJ2-3, the V gene TRBV19; 9 positions agree with TRBD1. Germline trimming cut 5 bases from V and 5 bases from J; bases unmatched to any gene: 8. The CDR3 has 15 residues. Germline V gene data show CDR1 as LNHDA and CDR2 as SQIVND (reference sequence). CDR3 protein: CASSPGTGRIDTQYF. The CDR3 region has the DNA TGTGCCAGTAGTCCCGGGACAGGGAGGATAGATACGCAGTATTTT. The whole variable domain, remainder taken from reference TRBV19 and TRBJ2-3, is DGGITQSPKYLFRKEGQNVTLSCEQNLNHDAMYWYRQDPGQGLRLIYYSQIVNDFQKGDIAEGYSVSREKKESFPLTVTSAQKNPTAFYLCASSPGTGRIDTQYFGPGTRLTVL.

The chain links TRBV6-5 to TRBJ1-1, with D tentatively TRBD1 (5 bases). The CDR3 spans 15 residues. Germline CDR1 MNHEY, CDR2 SVGAGI. Trimming removed 6 bases from V and 0 bases from J, with 14 bases in between. In nucleotides, the CDR3 is TGTGCCAGCAGAGCCCAGCGACAGTTGAACACTGAAGCTTTCTTT. It yields the protein CASRAQRQLNTEAFF.

CDR3 nucleotide sequence: TGCGCCAGCAGCTTGACTAGCGAGAACACCGGGGAGCTGTTTTTT. Protein: CASSLTSENTGELFF. This chain uses TRBV5-1 with TRBJ2-2; 7 bases align to TRBD2. Germline V gene sequence: CDR1 SGHRS, CDR2 YFSETQ. There are 15 residues in the CDR3. After removal of 1 base from V and 1 base from J, the junction contained 1 base not matched to a gene.

The chain has TRBV7-2 and TRBJ2-4; 9 nucleotides line up with TRBD1. This CDR3 has 14 amino acids. J gave up 9 bases and V 4 bases, and 7 bases lay outside the gene matches. Looked up from germline, CDR1 is SGHTA and CDR2 is FQGNSA. The CDR3 DNA sequence: TGTGCCAGCAGCTATTCGGGACAGGGCTCCATTCAGTACTTC. This translates into CASSYSGQGSIQYF.

The chain links TRBV19 to TRBJ1-2; 7 positions agree with TRBD1. V lost 9 bases, J lost 3 bases, and 7 bases stayed unmatched. This CDR3 is 13 amino acids long. The germline V gene has CDR1 LNHDA and CDR2 SQIVND (reference sequence). CDR3 region: CASRSQGDYGYTF. The CDR3 DNA is TGTGCCAGCCGATCCCAGGGGGACTATGGCTACACCTTC.

The V call is TRBV4-2, the J call TRBJ2-5; D may be TRBD1 (6 bases). The J call could be wrong; TRBJ2-7 is a better fit for the DNA end. The germline V gene has CDR1 LGHNA and CDR2 YNFKEQ. This CDR3 comprises 13 residues. For the CDR3, the DNA is TGTGCCAGCAGCCCAGGGGCTAGCACCGAGCAGTACTTC. It codes for CASSPGASTEQYF.